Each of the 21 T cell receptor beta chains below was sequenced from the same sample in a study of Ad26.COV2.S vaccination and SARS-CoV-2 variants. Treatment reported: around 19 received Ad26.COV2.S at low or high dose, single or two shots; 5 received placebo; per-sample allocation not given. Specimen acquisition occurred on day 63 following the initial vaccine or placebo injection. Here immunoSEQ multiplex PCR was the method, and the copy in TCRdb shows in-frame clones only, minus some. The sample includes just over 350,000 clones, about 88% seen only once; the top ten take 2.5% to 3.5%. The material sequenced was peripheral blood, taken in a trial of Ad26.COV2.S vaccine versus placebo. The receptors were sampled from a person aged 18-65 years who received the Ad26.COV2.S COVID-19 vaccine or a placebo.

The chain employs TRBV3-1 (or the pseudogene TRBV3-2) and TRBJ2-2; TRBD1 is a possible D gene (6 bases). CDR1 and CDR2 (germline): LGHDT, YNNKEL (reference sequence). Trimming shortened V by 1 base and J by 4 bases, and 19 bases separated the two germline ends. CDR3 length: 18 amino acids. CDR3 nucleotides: TGTGCCAGCAGCCAAGGGTTAGGGCAGGGGTCCTCCACCGGGGAGCTGTTTTTT. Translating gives CASSQGLGQGSSTGELFF.

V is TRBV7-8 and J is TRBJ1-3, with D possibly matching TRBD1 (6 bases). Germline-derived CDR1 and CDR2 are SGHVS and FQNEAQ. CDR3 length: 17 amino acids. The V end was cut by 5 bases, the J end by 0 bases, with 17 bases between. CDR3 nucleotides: TGTGCCAGCAGCCCCCGCCCAGGGGCCTACTCTGGAAACACCATATATTTT. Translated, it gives CASSPRPGAYSGNTIYF.

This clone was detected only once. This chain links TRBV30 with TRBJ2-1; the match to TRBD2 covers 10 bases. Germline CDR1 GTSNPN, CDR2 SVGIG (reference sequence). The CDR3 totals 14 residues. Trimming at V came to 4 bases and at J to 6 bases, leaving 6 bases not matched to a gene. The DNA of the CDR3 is TGTGCCTGGATCAGCGGGGGGGCGCTCAATGAGCAGTTCTTC. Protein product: CAWISGGALNEQFF.

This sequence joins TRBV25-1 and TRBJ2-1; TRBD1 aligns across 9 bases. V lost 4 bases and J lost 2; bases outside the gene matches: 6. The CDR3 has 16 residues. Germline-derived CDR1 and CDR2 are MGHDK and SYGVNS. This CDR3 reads CASSGRRDRAYNEQFF. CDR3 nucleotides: TGTGCCAGCAGTGGCAGAAGGGACAGGGCCTACAATGAGCAGTTCTTC.

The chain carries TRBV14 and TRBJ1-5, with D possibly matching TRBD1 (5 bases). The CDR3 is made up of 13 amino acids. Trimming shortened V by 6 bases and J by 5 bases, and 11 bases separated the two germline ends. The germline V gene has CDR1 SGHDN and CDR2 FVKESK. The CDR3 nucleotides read TGTGCCAGCAGTGGGACCTCGGATCAGCCCCAGCATTTT. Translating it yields CASSGTSDQPQHF.

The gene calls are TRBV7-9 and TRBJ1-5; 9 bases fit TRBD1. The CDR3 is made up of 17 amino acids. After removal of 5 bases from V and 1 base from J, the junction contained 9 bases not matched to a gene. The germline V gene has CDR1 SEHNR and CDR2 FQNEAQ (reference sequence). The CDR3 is CASSLTAGQGSNQPQHF. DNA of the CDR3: TGTGCCAGCAGCCTGACCGCGGGACAGGGAAGCAATCAGCCCCAGCATTTT.

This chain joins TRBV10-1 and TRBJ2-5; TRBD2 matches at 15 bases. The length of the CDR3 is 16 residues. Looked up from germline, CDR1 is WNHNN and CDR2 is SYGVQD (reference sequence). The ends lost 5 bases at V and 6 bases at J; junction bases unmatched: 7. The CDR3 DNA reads TGCGCCAGCAGTTCCGGACTAGCGGGGGGGCAGAAGACCCAGTACTTC. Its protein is CASSSGLAGGQKTQYF.

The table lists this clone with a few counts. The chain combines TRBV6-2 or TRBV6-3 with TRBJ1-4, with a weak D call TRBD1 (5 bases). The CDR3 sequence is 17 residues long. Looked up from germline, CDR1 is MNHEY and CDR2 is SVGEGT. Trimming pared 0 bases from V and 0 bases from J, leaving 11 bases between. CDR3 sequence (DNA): TGTGCCAGCAGTTACTCGAGAGGGACCGCAACTAATGAAAAACTGTTTTTT. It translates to CASSYSRGTATNEKLFF.

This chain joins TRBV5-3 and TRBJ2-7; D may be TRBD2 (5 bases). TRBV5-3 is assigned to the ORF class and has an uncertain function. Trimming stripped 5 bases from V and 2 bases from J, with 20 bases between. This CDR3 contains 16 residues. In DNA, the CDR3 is TGTGCCAGAAGATATGCCAAGAGGGAGCGGACCTACGAGCAGTACTTC. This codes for CARRYAKRERTYEQYF.

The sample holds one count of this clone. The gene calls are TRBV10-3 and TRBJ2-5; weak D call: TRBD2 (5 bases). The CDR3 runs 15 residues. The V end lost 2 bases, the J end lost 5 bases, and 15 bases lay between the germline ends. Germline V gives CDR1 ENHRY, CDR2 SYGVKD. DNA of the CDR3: TGTGCCATCAGTGAGCCCAGGACGGGCGGGGAGACCCAGTACTTC. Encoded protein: CAISEPRTGGETQYF.

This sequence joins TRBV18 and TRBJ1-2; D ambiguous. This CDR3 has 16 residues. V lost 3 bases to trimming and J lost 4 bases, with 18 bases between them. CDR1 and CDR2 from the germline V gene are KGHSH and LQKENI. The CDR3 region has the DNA TGTGCCAGCTCACCTATTCTCTCCGCCCTCGCCTATGGCTACACCTTC. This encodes CASSPILSALAYGYTF. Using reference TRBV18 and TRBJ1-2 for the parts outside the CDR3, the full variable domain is NAGVMQNPRHLVRRRGQEARLRCSPMKGHSHVYWYRQLPEEGLKFMVYLQKENIIDESGMPKERFSAEFPKEGPSILRIQQVVRGDSAAYFCASSPILSALAYGYTFGSGTRLTVV.

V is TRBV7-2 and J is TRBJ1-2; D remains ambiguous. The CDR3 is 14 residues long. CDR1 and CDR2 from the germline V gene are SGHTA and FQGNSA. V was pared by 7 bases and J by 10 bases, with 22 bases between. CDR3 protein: CASTTGGSRLNYTF. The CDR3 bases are TGTGCCAGCACCACGGGAGGATCCCGCTTGAACTACACCTTC.

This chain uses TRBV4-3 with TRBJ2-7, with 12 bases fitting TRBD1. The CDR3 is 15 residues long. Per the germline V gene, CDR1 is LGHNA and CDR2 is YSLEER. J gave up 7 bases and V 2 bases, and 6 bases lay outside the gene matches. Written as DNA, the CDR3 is TGCGCCAGCAGCCAATTGGGACAGGGGGCAGGGGAGCAGTACTTC. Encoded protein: CASSQLGQGAGEQYF.

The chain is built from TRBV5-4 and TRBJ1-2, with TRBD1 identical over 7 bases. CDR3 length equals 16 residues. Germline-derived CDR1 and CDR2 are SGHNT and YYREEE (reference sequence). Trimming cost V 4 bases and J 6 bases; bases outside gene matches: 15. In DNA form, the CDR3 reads TGTGCCAGCAGCCCCCTTCCGACAGGGCGGGTCGATGGCTACACCTTC. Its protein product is CASSPLPTGRVDGYTF.

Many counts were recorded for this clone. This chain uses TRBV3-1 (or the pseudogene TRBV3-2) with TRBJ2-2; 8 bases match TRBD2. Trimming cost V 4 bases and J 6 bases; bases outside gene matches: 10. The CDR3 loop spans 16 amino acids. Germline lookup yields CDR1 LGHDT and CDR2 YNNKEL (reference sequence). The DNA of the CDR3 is TGTGCCAGCAGCCCGAGCGGGAGTCCAAACGCCGGGGAGCTGTTTTTT. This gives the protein CASSPSGSPNAGELFF.

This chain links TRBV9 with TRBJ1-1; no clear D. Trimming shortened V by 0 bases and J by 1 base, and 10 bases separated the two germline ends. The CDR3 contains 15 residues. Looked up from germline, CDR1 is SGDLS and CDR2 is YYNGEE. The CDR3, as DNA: TGTGCCAGCAGCGTAGAAAGCAGCTCGAACACTGAAGCTTTCTTT. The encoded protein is CASSVESSSNTEAFF.

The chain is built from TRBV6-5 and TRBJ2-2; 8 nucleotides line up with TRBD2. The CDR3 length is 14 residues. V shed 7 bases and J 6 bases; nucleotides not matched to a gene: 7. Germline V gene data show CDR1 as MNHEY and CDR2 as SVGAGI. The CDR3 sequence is CASKAGEGPGELFF. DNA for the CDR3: TGTGCCAGCAAAGCGGGAGAAGGTCCCGGGGAGCTGTTTTTT.

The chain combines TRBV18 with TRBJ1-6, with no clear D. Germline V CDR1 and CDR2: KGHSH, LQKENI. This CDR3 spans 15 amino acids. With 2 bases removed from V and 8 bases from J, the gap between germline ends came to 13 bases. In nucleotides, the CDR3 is TGTGCCAGCTCACCATCACCCGCGGCGGATTCACCCCTCCACTTT. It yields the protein CASSPSPAADSPLHF.

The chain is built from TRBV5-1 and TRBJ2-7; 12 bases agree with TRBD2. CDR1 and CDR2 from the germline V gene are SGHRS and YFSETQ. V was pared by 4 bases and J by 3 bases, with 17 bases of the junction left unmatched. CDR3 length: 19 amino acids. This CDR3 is CASSGAGTSGLYVIYEQYF. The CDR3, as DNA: TGCGCCAGCAGCGGAGCCGGGACTAGCGGGCTCTATGTTATCTACGAGCAGTACTTC.

Here the CDR3 reads CASSYRLKLFSGQTTYEQYF. For the CDR3, the DNA is TGTGCCAGCAGTTACCGACTAAAACTTTTTAGCGGACAAACAACCTACGAGCAGTACTTC. The chain has TRBV6-2 or TRBV6-3 and TRBJ2-7; weak D call: TRBD2 (6 bases). Deletions cut 2 bases from V and 2 bases from J, with 28 bases between. Germline lookup yields CDR1 MNHEY and CDR2 SVGEGT. The CDR3 runs to 20 residues.

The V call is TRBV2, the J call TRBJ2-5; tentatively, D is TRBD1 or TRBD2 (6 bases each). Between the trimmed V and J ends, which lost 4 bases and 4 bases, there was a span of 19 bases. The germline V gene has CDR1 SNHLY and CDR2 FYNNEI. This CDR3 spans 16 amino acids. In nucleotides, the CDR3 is TGTGCCAGCAGTGTTGGAGGGCCGGACAGCTTAGAGACCCAGTACTTC. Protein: CASSVGGPDSLETQYF.